Included here is one T cell receptor beta chain sequence, with context. Its matching antigen is unknown. Naive CD45RA+ and memory CD45RA-negative subsets were split from CD4+ cells. V shed 1 base, J shed 6 bases, and the junction held 9 bases outside the gene matches. Germline V CDR1 and CDR2: GTSNPN, SVGIG (reference sequence). The CDR3 has 15 amino acids. These data are taken from a study of shared clonotypes between healthy human individuals. Study conclusions and caveats: It was observed that approximately 5% of naive CD4 clonotypes were shared across a handful of donors.

In the original analysis: Junction-only immunoSEQ sequences carried no quality scores, so filtering differed. Measured with immunoSEQ multiplex PCR; TCRdb has only the in-frame clones, and not every one. V, J and clone size reflect that table, while D and trimming were determined from the DNA. The repertoire has some 1,100,000 clones, about 80% of them found once; the top ten carry around 0.47%. The receptor was isolated from a man aged 18 to 29 in good health. Some clones in this sample may be carry-over from other donors' samples. The sequenced sample consisted of memory CD4+ T cells from PBMCs. Sample subset: CD45RA-negative fraction. The V gene is TRBV30, the J gene TRBJ2-3, with 8 bases that match TRBD1. The CDR3 sequence is CAWSARTGRADTQYF. CDR3 DNA: TGTGCCTGGAGTGCCAGGACAGGGCGGGCGGATACGCAGTATTTT.